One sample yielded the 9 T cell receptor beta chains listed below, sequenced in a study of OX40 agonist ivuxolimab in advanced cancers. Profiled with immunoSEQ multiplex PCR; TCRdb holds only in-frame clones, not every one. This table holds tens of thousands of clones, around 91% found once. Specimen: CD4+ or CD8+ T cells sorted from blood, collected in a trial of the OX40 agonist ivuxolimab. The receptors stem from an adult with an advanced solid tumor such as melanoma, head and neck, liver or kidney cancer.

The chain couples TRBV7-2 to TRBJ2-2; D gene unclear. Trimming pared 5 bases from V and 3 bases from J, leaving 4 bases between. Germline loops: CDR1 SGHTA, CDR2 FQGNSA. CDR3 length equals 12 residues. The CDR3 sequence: CASSLDTGELFF. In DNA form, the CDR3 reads TGTGCCAGCAGCCTAGACACCGGGGAGCTGTTTTTT. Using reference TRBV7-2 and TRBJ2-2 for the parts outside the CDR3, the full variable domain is GAGVSQSPSNKVTEKGKDVELRCDPISGHTALYWYRQSLGQGLEFLIYFQGNSAPDKSGLPSDRFSAERTGGSVSTLTIQRTQQEDSAVYLCASSLDTGELFFGEGSRLTVL.

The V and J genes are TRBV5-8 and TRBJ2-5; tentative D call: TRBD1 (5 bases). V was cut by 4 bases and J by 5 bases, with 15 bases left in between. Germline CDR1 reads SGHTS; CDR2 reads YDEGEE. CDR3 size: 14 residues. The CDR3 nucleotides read TGTGCCAGCAGCCCTCTCGACAGAAAGGAGACCCAGTACTTC. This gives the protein CASSPLDRKETQYF.

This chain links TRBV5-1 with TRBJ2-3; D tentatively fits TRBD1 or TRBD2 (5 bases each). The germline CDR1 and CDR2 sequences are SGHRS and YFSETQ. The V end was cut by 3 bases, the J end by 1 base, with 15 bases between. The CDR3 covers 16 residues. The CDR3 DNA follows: TGCGCCAGCAGCTCGGTCTGGGGGTTGGGCACAGATACGCAGTATTTT. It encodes CASSSVWGLGTDTQYF. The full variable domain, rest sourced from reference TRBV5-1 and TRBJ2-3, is KAGVTQTPRYLIKTRGQQVTLSCSPISGHRSVSWYQQTPGQGLQFLFEYFSETQRNKGNFPGRFSGRQFSNSRSEMNVSTLELGDSALYLCASSSVWGLGTDTQYFGPGTRLTVL.

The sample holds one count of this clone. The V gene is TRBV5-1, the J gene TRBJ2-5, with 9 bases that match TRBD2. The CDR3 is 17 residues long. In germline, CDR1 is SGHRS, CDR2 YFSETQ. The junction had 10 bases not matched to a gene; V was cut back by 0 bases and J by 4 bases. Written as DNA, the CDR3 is TGCGCCAGCAGCTTGGGACTAGCGGCCCTTCTGGGAGAGACCCAGTACTTC. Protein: CASSLGLAALLGETQYF.

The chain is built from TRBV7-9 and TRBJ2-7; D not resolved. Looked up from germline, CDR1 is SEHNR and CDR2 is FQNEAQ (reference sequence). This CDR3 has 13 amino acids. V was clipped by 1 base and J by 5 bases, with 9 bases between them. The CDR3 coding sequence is TGTGCCAGCAGCTTAGACGTGGGTGACGAGCAGTACTTC. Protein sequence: CASSLDVGDEQYF.

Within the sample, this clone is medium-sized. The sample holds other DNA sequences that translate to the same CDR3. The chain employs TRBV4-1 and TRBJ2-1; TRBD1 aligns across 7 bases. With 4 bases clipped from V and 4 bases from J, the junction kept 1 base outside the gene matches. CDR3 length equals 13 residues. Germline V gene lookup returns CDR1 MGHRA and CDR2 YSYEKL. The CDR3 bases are TGCGCCAGCAGCCGGGACAGTTACAATGAGCAGTTCTTC. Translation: CASSRDSYNEQFF.

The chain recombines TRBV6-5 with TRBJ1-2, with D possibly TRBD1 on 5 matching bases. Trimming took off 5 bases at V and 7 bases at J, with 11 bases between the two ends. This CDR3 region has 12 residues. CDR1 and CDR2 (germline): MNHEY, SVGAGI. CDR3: CASSAGTSGYTF. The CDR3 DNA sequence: TGTGCCAGCAGTGCCGGGACTTCTGGCTACACCTTC.

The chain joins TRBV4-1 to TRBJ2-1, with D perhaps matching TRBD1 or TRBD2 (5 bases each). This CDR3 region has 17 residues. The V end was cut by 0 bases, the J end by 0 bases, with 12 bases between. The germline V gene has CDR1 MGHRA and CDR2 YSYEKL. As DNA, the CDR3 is TGCGCCAGCAGCCAAGATGGGGGTGGAAGCTCCTACAATGAGCAGTTCTTC. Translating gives CASSQDGGGSSYNEQFF.

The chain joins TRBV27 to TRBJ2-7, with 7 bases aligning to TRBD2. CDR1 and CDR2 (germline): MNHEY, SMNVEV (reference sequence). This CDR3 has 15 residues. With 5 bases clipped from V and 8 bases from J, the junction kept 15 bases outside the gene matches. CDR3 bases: TGTGCCAGCAGTCTCTTGGGCGGGGGACGGGGGAAGCAGTACTTC. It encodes CASSLLGGGRGKQYF.